This is a list of T cell receptor beta chains from one sample in a study of T cell responses to AZD1222 COVID-19 vaccine. Generated by immunoSEQ multiplex PCR, the TCRdb table keeps only in-frame clones and is missing some. The repertoire includes more than 150,000 clones, approximately 90% of them detected once, and 1.5% to 2% sits in the top ten. Here the sequenced sample was peripheral blood, taken on day 0 of AZD1222 vaccination. Receptors were obtained from an adult in good health. Both conserved end residues are part of each CDR3. Each record gives: V gene, clone size, J gene, D gene, CDR3 protein, CDR3 DNA. The D gene is left open where the match is weak. Size values are once, few and many counts, or a class for expanded clones, and some rows have none.

V: TRBV14
size: .
J: TRBJ2-1
D: .
CDR3: CASSQDSRGRGIYNEQFF
DNA: TGTGCCAGCAGCCAAGATTCTAGGGGGCGCGGGATTTACAATGAGCAGTTCTTC

V: TRBV6-6
size: .
J: TRBJ2-7
D: .
CDR3: CASSNPLGGHYEQYF
DNA: TGTGCCAGCAGCAACCCGCTGGGGGGACACTACGAGCAGTACTTC

V: TRBV4-2
size: .
J: TRBJ2-7
D: TRBD2
CDR3: CASSLRTSGSGDEQYF
DNA: TGTGCCAGCAGCCTAAGGACTAGCGGGAGCGGGGACGAGCAGTACTTC

V: TRBV6-1
size: .
J: TRBJ1-3
D: .
CDR3: CASSEALLQGGNTIYF
DNA: TGTGCCAGCAGTGAAGCGCTTCTACAGGGAGGAAACACCATATATTTT

V: TRBV6-4
size: .
J: TRBJ1-1
D: .
CDR3: CASSDSDNTEAFF
DNA: TGTGCCAGCAGTGACTCGGACAACACTGAAGCTTTCTTT

V: TRBV6-5
size: once
J: TRBJ1-1
D: .
CDR3: CASSSSWASNTEAFF
DNA: TGTGCCAGCAGTTCCTCTTGGGCTTCGAACACTGAAGCTTTCTTT

V: TRBV7-2
size: .
J: TRBJ2-2
D: .
CDR3: CASSKLGQNTGELFF
DNA: TGTGCCAGCAGCAAACTAGGACAGAACACCGGGGAGCTGTTTTTT

V: TRBV9
size: .
J: TRBJ1-2
D: .
CDR3: CASSVARGLSGYTF
DNA: TGTGCCAGCAGCGTAGCGAGGGGACTCTCAGGCTACACCTTC

V: TRBV2
size: .
J: TRBJ1-4
D: .
CDR3: CASRQQSTNEKLFF
DNA: TGTGCCAGCAGACAACAGAGTACTAATGAAAAACTGTTTTTT

V: TRBV24-1
size: .
J: TRBJ1-2
D: TRBD1
CDR3: CATSDPLGQGGGYTF
DNA: TGTGCCACCAGTGATCCGCTCGGACAGGGAGGTGGCTACACCTTC

V: TRBV15
size: .
J: TRBJ1-5
D: .
CDR3: CATSRGAGFGYDQPQHF
DNA: TGTGCCACCAGCAGAGGGGCAGGGTTTGGGTACGATCAGCCCCAGCATTTT

V: TRBV7-3
size: .
J: TRBJ2-2
D: TRBD1
CDR3: CASSFFGQGAPGELFF
DNA: TGTGCCAGCAGCTTTTTCGGGCAGGGGGCGCCCGGGGAGCTGTTTTTT

V: TRBV28
size: .
J: TRBJ2-1
D: .
CDR3: CASFNRAGGEEQFF
DNA: TGTGCCAGCTTCAACCGGGCGGGCGGGGAGGAGCAGTTCTTC

V: TRBV7-3
size: .
J: TRBJ2-2
D: TRBD2
CDR3: CASSRHGGANTGELFF
DNA: TGTGCCAGCAGCCGCCATGGGGGGGCGAACACCGGGGAGCTGTTTTTT

V: TRBV4-3
size: .
J: TRBJ2-7
D: TRBD2
CDR3: CASSQGTGGSSYEQYF
DNA: TGCGCCAGCAGCCAAGGGACGGGCGGGAGTTCCTACGAGCAGTACTTC

V: TRBV6-2/TRBV6-3
size: once
J: TRBJ2-5
D: TRBD2
CDR3: CASSYVAGLQETQYF
DNA: TGTGCCAGCAGTTACGTAGCGGGGCTCCAAGAGACCCAGTACTTC

V: TRBV4-3
size: once
J: TRBJ2-7
D: .
CDR3: CASSRLAGGSSYEQYF
DNA: TGCGCCAGCAGCCGCTTGGCTGGAGGTAGCTCCTACGAGCAGTACTTC

V: TRBV28
size: .
J: TRBJ1-2
D: .
CDR3: CASSPPVSYYGYTF
DNA: TGTGCCAGCAGTCCTCCTGTATCTTACTATGGCTACACCTTC

V: TRBV18
size: few
J: TRBJ2-1
D: TRBD1
CDR3: CASSPLEGFDRDNEQFF
DNA: TGTGCCAGCTCACCACTCGAGGGGTTTGACAGGGACAATGAGCAGTTCTTC

V: TRBV25-1
size: .
J: TRBJ2-5
D: .
CDR3: CASSELRGPGGQETQYF
DNA: TGTGCCAGCAGTGAATTAAGGGGACCAGGAGGCCAAGAGACCCAGTACTTC

V: TRBV28
size: .
J: TRBJ2-1
D: .
CDR3: CASSLASRDEQFF
DNA: TGTGCCAGCAGTTTGGCGAGCCGCGATGAGCAGTTCTTC

V: TRBV18
size: .
J: TRBJ2-1
D: TRBD2
CDR3: CASSPRGVFAGGNSYNEQFF
DNA: TGTGCCAGCTCACCAAGGGGGGTCTTTGCGGGAGGAAACTCCTACAATGAGCAGTTCTTC

V: TRBV2
size: .
J: TRBJ2-7
D: TRBD2
CDR3: CASSEGTSGYEQYF
DNA: TGTGCCAGCAGTGAGGGGACTAGCGGGTACGAGCAGTACTTC

V: TRBV19
size: once
J: TRBJ1-5
D: .
CDR3: CASSINIYSNQPQHF
DNA: TGTGCCAGTAGTATTAACATCTATAGCAATCAGCCCCAGCATTTT

V: TRBV6-5
size: .
J: TRBJ2-1
D: TRBD1
CDR3: CASSPGQGIWNEQFF
DNA: TGTGCCAGCAGCCCGGGACAGGGAATCTGGAATGAGCAGTTCTTC

V: TRBV6-6
size: once
J: TRBJ2-2
D: .
CDR3: CASSDVTNTGELFF
DNA: TGTGCCAGCAGCGATGTTACGAACACCGGGGAGCTGTTTTTT

V: TRBV4-3
size: .
J: TRBJ2-1
D: TRBD2
CDR3: CASSHLGPGLAGVNEQFF
DNA: TGCGCCAGCAGCCATCTAGGACCGGGACTAGCGGGAGTAAATGAGCAGTTCTTC

V: TRBV13
size: .
J: TRBJ2-7
D: .
CDR3: CASSFLQGLSYEQYF
DNA: TGTGCCAGCAGCTTTCTACAGGGTCTTAGCTACGAGCAGTACTTC

V: TRBV11-1
size: .
J: TRBJ2-1
D: TRBD1
CDR3: CASSLGQGNLDEQFF
DNA: TGTGCCAGCAGCTTGGGACAGGGAAATTTGGATGAGCAGTTCTTC

V: TRBV24-1
size: .
J: TRBJ2-3
D: TRBD2
CDR3: CATSDFGLAGSTDTQYF
DNA: TGTGCCACCAGTGATTTCGGACTAGCGGGAAGCACAGATACGCAGTATTTT

V: TRBV28
size: .
J: TRBJ2-7
D: TRBD1
CDR3: CASRPSGTGVFEQYF
DNA: TGTGCCAGCAGGCCGTCCGGGACAGGGGTTTTCGAGCAGTACTTC

V: TRBV27
size: .
J: TRBJ1-4
D: .
CDR3: CASSLIFGDEKLFF
DNA: TGTGCCAGCAGTTTAATTTTCGGGGATGAAAAACTGTTTTTT

V: TRBV6-5
size: .
J: TRBJ1-6
D: TRBD1
CDR3: CASTLSTGLNSPLHF
DNA: TGTGCCAGCACGCTTTCGACAGGGTTAAATTCACCCCTCCACTTT

V: TRBV7-9
size: few
J: TRBJ1-4
D: .
CDR3: CASSARTNEKLFF
DNA: TGTGCCAGCAGCGCAAGGACTAATGAAAAACTGTTTTTT

V: TRBV9
size: .
J: TRBJ2-3
D: TRBD2
CDR3: CASSVGGLAGYTDTQYF
DNA: TGTGCCAGCAGCGTAGGGGGACTAGCGGGATACACAGATACGCAGTATTTT

V: TRBV6-5
size: .
J: TRBJ2-7
D: .
CDR3: CASTSPNRESYEQYF
DNA: TGTGCCAGCACTAGCCCCAACCGGGAGAGTTACGAGCAGTACTTC

V: TRBV7-6
size: .
J: TRBJ2-2
D: TRBD2
CDR3: CASSPTRLAGGELFF
DNA: TGTGCCAGCAGCCCCACGAGACTAGCCGGCGGGGAGCTGTTTTTT

V: TRBV7-2
size: .
J: TRBJ1-5
D: .
CDR3: CASSLVASNLLQF
DNA: TGTGCCAGCAGTCTAGTCGCGTCAAACCTGCTGCAATTT

V: TRBV19
size: .
J: TRBJ2-1
D: TRBD2
CDR3: CASSTQRKVYLGLEDNEQFF
DNA: TGTGCCAGTAGCACTCAAAGAAAGGTATACTTGGGACTAGAAGACAATGAGCAGTTCTTC

V: TRBV5-1
size: .
J: TRBJ2-3
D: TRBD2
CDR3: CASSFLAGERFRSDTQYF
DNA: TGCGCCAGCAGTTTCCTAGCGGGAGAAAGGTTCAGGTCCGATACGCAGTATTTT

V: TRBV10-3
size: .
J: TRBJ1-3
D: .
CDR3: CAISESFQEGNTIYF
DNA: TGTGCCATCAGTGAGTCATTTCAGGAGGGAAACACCATATATTTT

V: TRBV2
size: .
J: TRBJ1-6
D: TRBD1
CDR3: CASSYPGQGNNSPLHF
DNA: TGTGCCAGCAGTTACCCGGGACAGGGGAATAATTCACCCCTCCACTTT

V: TRBV5-6
size: .
J: TRBJ2-1
D: TRBD2
CDR3: CASSLSGIYNEQFF
DNA: TGTGCCAGCAGCTTGAGCGGGATCTACAATGAGCAGTTCTTC

V: TRBV5-6
size: once
J: TRBJ2-7
D: TRBD2
CDR3: CASSLEAGLSYEQYF
DNA: TGTGCCAGCAGCTTGGAAGCGGGACTTTCCTACGAGCAGTACTTC

V: TRBV5-5
size: .
J: TRBJ1-4
D: TRBD1
CDR3: CASSAWTGEKLFF
DNA: TGTGCCAGCAGCGCGTGGACAGGTGAAAAACTGTTTTTT